This is a list of T cell receptor beta chains from one sample in a study of regulatory T cells in long-lasting Graves disease. TCRdb analysed the multiplex PCR reads with MiXCR anew, one entry per CDR3 protein. The table has fewer than 650,000 distinct CDR3 sequences, roughly 16% seen once. These sequences were also reported in another study, on T cells in Graves' hyperthyroidism and ophthalmopathy.

The source was peripheral blood mononuclear cells (PBMCs), collected at new diagnosis, from a patient treated with antithyroid drugs. The receptors come from a young man with Graves disease. The CDR3 runs from the conserved cysteine through the conserved F or W. D genes are given only for firm matches. A row's size may be missing; if present it is once, few, many or a size class.

j_gene | d_gene | abundance | v_gene | CDR3nt | CDR3aa
TRBJ2-5 | . | . | TRBV20-1 | TGCAGTGCTCTATACCAGGGAGGAGGAGAGACCCAGTACTTC | CSALYQGGGETQYF
TRBJ1-5 | . | few | TRBV2 | TGTGCCAGCACCAGACTCGGACCTTTTTATCAGCCCCAGCATTTT | CASTRLGPFYQPQHF
TRBJ1-1 | . | . | TRBV5-1 | TGCGCCAGCAGCTTGGCGCGCGGACGGGGAACTGAAGCTTTCTTT | CASSLARGRGTEAFF
TRBJ2-7 | TRBD2 | many | TRBV7-8 | TGTGCCAGCAGCTTACGTGGACTAGCGGTAGAGCAGTACTTC | CASSLRGLAVEQYF
TRBJ2-3 | . | many | TRBV11-1 | TGTGCCAGCAGCTTAGAAGAAGATACGCAGTATTTT | CASSLEEDTQYF
TRBJ2-1 | TRBD2 | many | TRBV12-3/TRBV12-4 | TGTGCCAGCAGTTATGGACTAGCGGCACACGCAAAGTTCTTC | CASSYGLAAHAKFF
TRBJ1-1 | . | . | TRBV20-1 | TGCAGTGCTAGAGGACAGAGGAACACTGAAGCTTTCTTT | CSARGQRNTEAFF
TRBJ2-3 | TRBD2 | once | TRBV5-1 | TGCGCCAGCAGCTTCTACCCCAGGACTAGCGGGATAGGTGATACGCAGTATTTT | CASSFYPRTSGIGDTQYF
TRBJ2-7 | . | few | TRBV9 | TGTGCCAGCAGTATGGGCCAGGAGCAGTACTTC | CASSMGQEQYF
TRBJ1-1 | . | many | TRBV6-5 | TGTGCCAGCAATTACGGGACACCGAACACTGAAGCTTTCTTT | CASNYGTPNTEAFF
TRBJ2-3 | . | many | TRBV30 | TGTGCCTGGAGTGTTGGGGGAGTTTTCCCAGATACGCAGTATTTT | CAWSVGGVFPDTQYF
TRBJ2-1 | . | . | TRBV11-2 | TGTGCCAGCACCTCCTGGGGGGTGGACTACCTCTCCTACAATGAGCAGTTCTTC | CASTSWGVDYLSYNEQFF
TRBJ2-1 | TRBD2 | . | TRBV30 | TGTGCCTGGAGTGTAGGAGTTAGACTAGCGGGACTGGATGAGCAGTTCTTC | CAWSVGVRLAGLDEQFF
TRBJ1-1 | TRBD1 | . | TRBV4-1 | TGCGCCAGCAGCCAAGAAACAGGGGGCCGGAACACTGAAGCTTTCTTT | CASSQETGGRNTEAFF
TRBJ1-1 | . | many | TRBV2 | TGTGCCAGCAGACTGAAGGGACAACCCTCTGAAGCTTTCTTT | CASRLKGQPSEAFF
TRBJ1-6 | . | many | TRBV7-3 | TGTGCCAGCAGCTCCGTCAGTGGCTCACCCCTCCACTTT | CASSSVSGSPLHF
TRBJ1-6 | . | once | TRBV2 | TGTGCCAGCACTGGAACTTGGGATTCACCCCTCCACTTT | CASTGTWDSPLHF
TRBJ1-2 | . | . | TRBV10-2 | TGCGCCAGCAGTGAGCCAGGTTGGGGAGGGGTGACGTATGGCTACACCTTC | CASSEPGWGGVTYGYTF
TRBJ2-5 | TRBD1 | few | TRBV20-1 | TGCAGTGCTAGTTCGACAGGGAGAGAGACCCAGTACTTC | CSASSTGRETQYF
TRBJ2-7 | . | . | TRBV30 | TGTGCCTGGAGTAAGCGGGCAGACTACGAGCAGTACTTC | CAWSKRADYEQYF
TRBJ2-5 | . | few | TRBV7-9 | TGTGCCAGCGAATTTGGAGTCCAAGAGACCCAGTACTTC | CASEFGVQETQYF
TRBJ2-5 | . | many | TRBV29-1 | TGCAGCTTCGGACACATTCGGGAGACCCAGTACTTC | CSFGHIRETQYF
TRBJ2-7 | . | many | TRBV11-2 | TGTGCCAGCAGCCCCCGATCCCGATACGAGCAGTACTTC | CASSPRSRYEQYF
TRBJ2-1 | TRBD2 | many | TRBV12-3/TRBV12-4 | TGTGCCAGCTCGAATCGCCCCGGACTAGCGGGGGGGGGGCAGTTCTTC | CASSNRPGLAGGGQFF
TRBJ2-2 | . | . | TRBV30 | TGTGCCTGGAACCGGGAGTACACCGGGGGGCTGTTTTTT | CAWNREYTGGLFF
TRBJ2-5 | TRBD2 | few | TRBV7-2 | TGTGCCAGCAGCCCCAGCGGGAGTGGTAAGACCCAGTACTTC | CASSPSGSGKTQYF
TRBJ1-5 | TRBD1 | many | TRBV12-3/TRBV12-4 | TGTGCCAGCACCAGGGACAGGAATAGCAATCAGCCCCAGCATTTT | CASTRDRNSNQPQHF
TRBJ2-1 | . | few | TRBV7-6 | TGTGCCAGCAGCTTAAGCCAGGGCTACAATGAGCAGTTCTTC | CASSLSQGYNEQFF
TRBJ1-5 | TRBD1 | . | TRBV29-1 | TGCAGCGCCGGACAGGGTGTCGATCAGCCCCAGCATTTT | CSAGQGVDQPQHF
TRBJ2-2 | . | many | TRBV11-3 | TGTGCCAGCAGCCTTGGAAGCAGGACTGAGCTGTTTTTT | CASSLGSRTELFF
TRBJ1-3 | . | . | TRBV9 | TGTGCCAGCAGCGTAGGGGCAGACTTGGACTCTGGAAACACCATATATTTT | CASSVGADLDSGNTIYF
TRBJ1-1 | TRBD1 | many | TRBV20-1 | TGCAGTGCTATCCGCGGGACAGTAAACACTGAAGCTTTCTTT | CSAIRGTVNTEAFF
TRBJ1-1 | . | few | TRBV30 | TGTGCCTGGATCTTTGGGGCAGGGCTCAAAAACACTGAAGCTTTCTTT | CAWIFGAGLKNTEAFF
TRBJ2-7 | . | few | TRBV10-3 | TGTGCCATCCGGGGGAGGTCGGCCGAGCAGTACTTC | CAIRGRSAEQYF
TRBJ2-7 | . | many | TRBV12-3/TRBV12-4 | TGTGCCAGCAGTTTCCGGGGGCGCTACGAGCAGTACTTC | CASSFRGRYEQYF
TRBJ1-5 | . | few | TRBV5-1 | TGCGCCAGCAGCTTGGGGGCCGACCGGCCCCAGCATTTT | CASSLGADRPQHF
TRBJ2-3 | . | few | TRBV7-9 | TGTGCCAGCAGCTTCGCGGTGGAGGACTATGCCACAGATACGCAGTATTTT | CASSFAVEDYATDTQYF
TRBJ1-2 | . | few | TRBV3-1 | TGTGCCAGCAGCTACTTCGCGGGAAACTATGGCTACACCTTC | CASSYFAGNYGYTF
TRBJ2-5 | TRBD2 | many | TRBV12-3/TRBV12-4 | TGTGCCAGCAGTTTATCTAGCGGTGGAGAGACCCAGTACTTC | CASSLSSGGETQYF
TRBJ2-1 | . | . | TRBV7-3 | TGTGCCAGCAGCACAACCCGGGCAGGGCGGAGCTCCTACAATGAGCAGTTCTTC | CASSTTRAGRSSYNEQFF
TRBJ2-5 | . | few | TRBV6-2/TRBV6-3 | TGTGCCAGCAAAAATCGGGAGACCCAGTACTTC | CASKNRETQYF
TRBJ1-3 | . | few | TRBV30 | TGTGCCTGGAGCCTACTCGGACATGGGGAAAACACCATATATTTT | CAWSLLGHGENTIYF
TRBJ2-5 | TRBD1 | . | TRBV6-1 | TGTGCCAGCAGTGAAGGACAGGGAAGAGAGACCCAGTACTTC | CASSEGQGRETQYF
TRBJ2-1 | TRBD1 | . | TRBV20-1 | TGCAGTGCTAGAGATCCACAGGGGGCCTACAATGGGCAGTTCTTC | CSARDPQGAYNGQFF
TRBJ1-3 | . | . | TRBV6-2/TRBV6-3 | TGTGCCAGCAGTGAATCTCCGAGGGCTATCTCTGGAAACACCATACATTTT | CASSESPRAISGNTIHF
TRBJ2-7 | TRBD1 | . | TRBV10-1 | TGCGCCAGCAGTGAACCTGGACAGGGAACCTACGAGCAGTACTTC | CASSEPGQGTYEQYF
TRBJ1-5 | TRBD1 | . | TRBV12-3/TRBV12-4 | TGTGCCAGCAGAGGACAGGGAGCCTCTCAGCCCCAGCATTTT | CASRGQGASQPQHF
TRBJ2-1 | . | . | TRBV20-1 | TGCAGTGCTAGGGGGGGAAGGACTACATACAATGAGCAGTTCTTC | CSARGGRTTYNEQFF
TRBJ2-1 | TRBD1 | . | TRBV15 | TGTGCCACCAGCAGATGGGACAGGAGCCACAATGAGCAGTTCTTC | CATSRWDRSHNEQFF
TRBJ1-5 | . | . | TRBV6-5 | TGTGCCAGCAGTTGGACGGGTAGTGGTCAGCCCCGGCATTTT | CASSWTGSGQPRHF
TRBJ2-5 | . | many | TRBV11-2 | TGTGCCAGCAGCTTAGACTATAGGTTCGGCGGAGAGACCCAGTACTTC | CASSLDYRFGGETQYF
TRBJ2-2 | TRBD2 | many | TRBV5-1 | TGCGCCAGCAGCGAAGGACTAGCGGCCAACACCGGGGAGCTGTTTTTT | CASSEGLAANTGELFF
TRBJ1-2 | . | many | TRBV28 | TGTGCCAGCAGTTCCAGCGGTGGCTACACCTTC | CASSSSGGYTF
TRBJ2-2 | . | many | TRBV18 | TGTGCCAGCTCACCACCGAGGAAGGCGAACACCGGGGAGCTGTTTTTT | CASSPPRKANTGELFF
TRBJ1-1 | . | many | TRBV5-1 | TGCGCCAGCAGCTCCACTACCAACGGCGGGGGAGCTTTCTTT | CASSSTTNGGGAFF
TRBJ1-2 | TRBD1 | . | TRBV12-3/TRBV12-4 | TGTGCCAGCAGTTCGACAGGGGTAGGTGGCTACACCTTC | CASSSTGVGGYTF
TRBJ2-3 | . | many | TRBV27 | TGTGCCAGCAGTTCCATCTTGGGGGAGCGAGGGGGAAGAGATACGCAGTATTTT | CASSSILGERGGRDTQYF